This T cell receptor beta chain was sequenced for a study of cytomegalovirus exposure and HLA in healthy donors. Study findings and constraints: In a later analysis, several top co-occurrence clusters appeared linked to parvovirus B19, influenza, CMV and Epstein-Barr virus. Segments of the TCR beta V type were, in most cases, productive about 87% or about 30% of the time in an earlier analysis.

The CDR3 length is 17 residues. With V trimmed by 1 base and J by 0 bases, 6 bases remained unmatched. Germline loops: CDR1 KGHSH, CDR2 LQKENI. Worth noting for this clone: Its antigen is still unknown.

PCR involved 60 Vbeta and 13 Jbeta primers. Libraries were prepared by immunoSEQ multiplex PCR; TCRdb keeps only in-frame clonotypes and omits some of them. This sample's table has just over 80,000 clones. This receptor was taken from a woman aged 25 to 39 in good health and CMV-seronegative. The chain employs TRBV18 and TRBJ1-1, with 9 bases fitting TRBD1. Sequencing was done on a sample of PBMCs. CDR3 sequence reads: CASSPQWTGVMNTEAFF. In DNA form, the CDR3 reads TGTGCCAGCTCACCACAGTGGACAGGGGTCATGAACACTGAAGCTTTCTTT. The full variable domain, completed using reference TRBV18 and TRBJ1-1, is NAGVMQNPRHLVRRRGQEARLRCSPMKGHSHVYWYRQLPEEGLKFMVYLQKENIIDESGMPKERFSAEFPKEGPSILRIQQVVRGDSAAYFCASSPQWTGVMNTEAFFGQGTRLTVV.